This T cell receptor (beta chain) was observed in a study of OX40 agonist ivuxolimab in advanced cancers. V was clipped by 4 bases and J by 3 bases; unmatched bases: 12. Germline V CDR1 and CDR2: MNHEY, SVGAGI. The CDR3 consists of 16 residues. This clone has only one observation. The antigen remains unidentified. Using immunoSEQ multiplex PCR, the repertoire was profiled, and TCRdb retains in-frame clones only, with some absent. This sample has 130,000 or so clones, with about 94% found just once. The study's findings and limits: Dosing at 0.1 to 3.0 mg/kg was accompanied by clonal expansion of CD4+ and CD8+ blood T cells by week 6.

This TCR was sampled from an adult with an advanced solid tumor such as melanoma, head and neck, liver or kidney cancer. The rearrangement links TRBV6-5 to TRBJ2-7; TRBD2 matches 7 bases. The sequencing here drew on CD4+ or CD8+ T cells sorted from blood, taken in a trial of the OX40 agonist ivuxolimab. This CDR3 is CASSSTLSGMIYEQYF. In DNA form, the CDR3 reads TGTGCCAGCAGTTCCACTCTCAGCGGGATGATCTACGAGCAGTACTTC.